One and the same sample provided the 2 T cell receptor beta chains below, sequenced in a study of T-cell reconstitution after alpha-beta-depleted transplantation in children. The authors prepared the TCRbeta library with unique molecular identifiers. Via MiXCR, TCRdb re-called the PCR reads, giving one row per CDR3 protein. This sample carries about 230,000 distinct CDR3 sequences, approximately 9.9% of them seen once, and the ten largest clones take around 5.1%. The sequenced sample was PBMCs from the stem cell graft donor, obtained from the stem cell graft. All receptors derive from a human donor who donated a stem cell graft to a child with SCID.

This clonotype appeared many times. The chain links TRBV24-1 to TRBJ1-2; D is unresolved. V lost 4 bases and J lost 0, with 5 bases in between. The CDR3 is 13 amino acids. Looked up from germline, CDR1 is KGHDR and CDR2 is SFDVKD. CDR3 sequence reads: CATSDNTNYGYTF. The CDR3 nucleotides are TGTGCCACCAGTGACAACACTAACTATGGCTACACCTTC.

This clonotype was seen at least ten times. This chain connects TRBV28 to TRBJ1-5, with TRBD1 as a possible D gene (5 bases). CDR1 and CDR2 (germline): MDHEN, SYDVKM. The CDR3 is 15 amino acids. V was shortened by 6 bases and J by 6 bases, with 18 bases between the two germline ends. CDR3 loop: CASRTRGSTIQPQHF. CDR3 sequence (DNA): TGTGCCAGCAGAACCCGGGGGTCCACAATTCAGCCCCAGCATTTT.